Below, one T cell receptor beta chain is given with its context. The record originates from a study of cytotoxic CD8 clonotypes in ibrutinib-treated CLL. Trimming shortened V by 3 bases and J by 6 bases, and 14 bases separated the two germline ends. CDR1 and CDR2 from the germline V gene are MDHEN and SYDVKM. CDR3 length: 14 residues. The protocol was immunoSEQ multiplex PCR, while the TCRdb copy is restricted to in-frame clones and leaves out a portion. The top ten clones hold less than 45% of a sample with more than 60,000 clones, around four fifths of them seen once. The sample in question was PBMCs, obtained after 24 months of ibrutinib treatment. The chain has TRBV28 and TRBJ1-2, with D perhaps TRBD1 (6 bases). This sequence originates from a human donor with chronic lymphocytic leukemia. This CDR3 reads CASSFLQGGDGYTF. The CDR3 DNA follows: TGTGCCAGCAGTTTCTTACAGGGAGGGGATGGCTACACCTTC.